In this sample, the clone carrying this T cell receptor (beta chain) turned up a few times. There are 15 residues in the CDR3. The V gene lost 4 bases and the J gene lost 0 bases, with 10 bases spanning the gap. Germline CDR1 is MNHEY and CDR2 is SMNVEV (reference sequence). This specimen belongs to a study of T cells in tumors after PD-1 blockade. TCRdb's copy holds only in-frame clones and misses some; the assay was immunoSEQ multiplex PCR. Among some 14,000 clones, 55% to 80% were seen once, and the ten largest hold roughly 30%. The sample in question was tumor tissue, obtained after anti-PD-1 treatment. The receptor was isolated from a human donor with cutaneous squamous cell carcinoma. V is TRBV27 and J is TRBJ2-1, with D perhaps assigned TRBD1 or TRBD2 (5 bases each). The CDR3 nucleotides read TGTGCCAGCAGTTGGGACCCTAGCTCCTACAATGAGCAGTTCTTC. Translated, it gives CASSWDPSSYNEQFF.